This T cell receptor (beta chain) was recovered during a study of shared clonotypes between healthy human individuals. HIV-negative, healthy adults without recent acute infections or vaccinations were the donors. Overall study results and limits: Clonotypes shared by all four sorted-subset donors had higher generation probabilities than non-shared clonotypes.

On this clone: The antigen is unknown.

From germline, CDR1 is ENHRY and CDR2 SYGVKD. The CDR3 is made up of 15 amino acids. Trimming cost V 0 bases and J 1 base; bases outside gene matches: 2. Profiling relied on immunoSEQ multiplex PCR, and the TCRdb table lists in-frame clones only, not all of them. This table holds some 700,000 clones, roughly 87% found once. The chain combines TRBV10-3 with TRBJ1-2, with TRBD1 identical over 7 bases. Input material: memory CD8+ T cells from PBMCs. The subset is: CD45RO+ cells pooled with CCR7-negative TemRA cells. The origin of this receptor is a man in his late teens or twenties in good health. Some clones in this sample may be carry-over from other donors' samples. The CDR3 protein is CAISESGQDNYGYTF. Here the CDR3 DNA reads TGTGCCATCAGTGAGTCAGGACAGGATAACTATGGCTACACCTTC.